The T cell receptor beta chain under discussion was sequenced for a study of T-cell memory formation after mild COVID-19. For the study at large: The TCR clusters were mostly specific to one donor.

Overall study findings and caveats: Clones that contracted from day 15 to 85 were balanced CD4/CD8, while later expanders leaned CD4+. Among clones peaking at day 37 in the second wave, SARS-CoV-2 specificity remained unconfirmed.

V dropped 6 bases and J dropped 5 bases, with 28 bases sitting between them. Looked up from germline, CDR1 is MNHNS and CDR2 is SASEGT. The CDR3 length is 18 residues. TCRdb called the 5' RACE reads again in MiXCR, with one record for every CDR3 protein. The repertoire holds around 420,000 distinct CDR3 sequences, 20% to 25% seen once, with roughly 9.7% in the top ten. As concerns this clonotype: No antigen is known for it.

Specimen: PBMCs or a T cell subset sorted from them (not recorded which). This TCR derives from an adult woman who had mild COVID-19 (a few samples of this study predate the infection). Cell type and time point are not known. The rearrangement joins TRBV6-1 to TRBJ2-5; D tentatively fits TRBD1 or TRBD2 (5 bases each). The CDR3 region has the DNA TGTGCCAGCAGGGGGGAGTGGGCAGGGTCGAGTGAATGGGAGACCCAGTACTTC. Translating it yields CASRGEWAGSSEWETQYF.